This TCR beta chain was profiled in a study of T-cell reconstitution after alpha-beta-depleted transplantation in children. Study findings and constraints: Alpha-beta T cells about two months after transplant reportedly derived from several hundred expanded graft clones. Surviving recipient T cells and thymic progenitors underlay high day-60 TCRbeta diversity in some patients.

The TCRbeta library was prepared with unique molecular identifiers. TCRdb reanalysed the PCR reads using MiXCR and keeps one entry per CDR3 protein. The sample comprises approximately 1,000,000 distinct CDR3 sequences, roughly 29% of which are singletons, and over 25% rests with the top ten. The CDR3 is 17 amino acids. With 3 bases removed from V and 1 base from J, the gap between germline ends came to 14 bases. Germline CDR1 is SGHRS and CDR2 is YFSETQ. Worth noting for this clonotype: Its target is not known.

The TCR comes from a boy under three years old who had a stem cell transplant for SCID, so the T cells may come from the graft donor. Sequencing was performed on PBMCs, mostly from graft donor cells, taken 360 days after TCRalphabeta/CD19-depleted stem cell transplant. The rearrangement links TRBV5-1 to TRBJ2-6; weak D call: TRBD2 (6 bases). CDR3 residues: CASSSGLHTSGANVLTF. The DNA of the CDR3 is TGCGCCAGCAGCTCGGGACTCCACACTTCTGGGGCCAACGTCCTGACTTTC.